Following are 8 T cell receptor beta chains from one sample sequenced in a study of blood T cell repertoires in COVID-19. Only in-frame clones appear in the TCRdb table, and some are missing; sequencing was by immunoSEQ multiplex PCR. The sample records about 270,000 clones, around 86% being singletons. Source material: peripheral blood. The receptors stem from a man between 40 and 49 years old with active or convalescent COVID-19.

V gene TRBV5-5 combines with J gene TRBJ2-3, with TRBD2 identical over 10 bases. With 0 bases clipped from V and 0 bases from J, the junction kept 7 bases outside the gene matches. The V gene's germline CDR1 is SGHKS and CDR2 YYEKEE (reference sequence). This CDR3 has 18 amino acids. The CDR3 spells CASSLGLAGALSTDTQYF. The CDR3 bases are TGTGCCAGCAGCTTGGGGCTAGCGGGGGCTCTAAGCACAGATACGCAGTATTTT.

This chain uses TRBV2 with TRBJ1-1; TRBD1 aligns across 10 bases. V lost 1 base, J lost 5 bases, and 1 base stayed unmatched. The CDR3 runs 14 residues. Germline V gives CDR1 SNHLY, CDR2 FYNNEI. The CDR3 coding sequence is TGTGCCAGCAGTGAAGAGGACAGGGGGACTGAAGCTTTCTTT. It encodes CASSEEDRGTEAFF.

The CDR3 sequence: CAIRREGGYNEQFF. CDR3 in DNA: TGTGCCATCAGGCGGGAAGGAGGTTACAATGAGCAGTTCTTC. V gene TRBV10-3 combines with J gene TRBJ2-1, with a tentative D call TRBD2 (6 bases). The CDR3 runs 14 residues. The V and J ends lost 6 bases and 4 bases respectively, with 13 bases between them. Germline V gene sequence: CDR1 ENHRY, CDR2 SYGVKD.

The rearrangement joins TRBV19 to TRBJ2-1; possibly TRBD2 for D (7 bases). The V end lost 0 bases, the J end lost 8 bases, and 23 bases lay between the germline ends. The length of the CDR3 is 18 residues. Looked up from germline, CDR1 is LNHDA and CDR2 is SQIVND (reference sequence). Here the CDR3 reads CASSIDSPSRGASDEQFF. The CDR3 region has the DNA TGTGCCAGTAGTATAGATAGTCCTAGTCGGGGGGCCTCCGATGAGCAGTTCTTC.

The J gene is TRBJ2-2, the V gene TRBV10-1; TRBD1 agrees at 9 bases. J lost 6 bases, V lost 9 bases, and 5 bases had no gene match. The CDR3 has 13 amino acids. The germline gives CDR1 WNHNN, CDR2 SYGVQD (reference sequence). Here the CDR3 reads CARPGQGSGELFF. CDR3 nucleotides: TGCGCCAGACCGGGACAGGGTTCCGGGGAGCTGTTTTTT.

CDR3 in DNA: TGCGCCAGCAGCCAGGTTGGACAGGGGGAAAATCAGCCCCAGCATTTT. This encodes CASSQVGQGENQPQHF. This chain joins TRBV4-1 and TRBJ1-5; 10 bases agree with TRBD1. The germline gives CDR1 MGHRA, CDR2 YSYEKL. V lost 3 bases and J lost 4; bases outside the gene matches: 6. This CDR3 comprises 16 residues.

The V gene is TRBV10-3, the J gene TRBJ2-3; TRBD1 agrees at 8 bases. Germline V gene lookup returns CDR1 ENHRY and CDR2 SYGVKD. V gave up 10 bases and J gave up 3 bases; unmatched junction bases: 9. This CDR3 is built from 14 residues. In nucleotides, the CDR3 is TGTGCCACCGTCGGACAGGGCGAAACAGATACGCAGTATTTT. Translation: CATVGQGETDTQYF.

This CDR3 is CASSQEGGNYGYTF. In DNA form, the CDR3 reads TGTGCCAGCAGCCAAGAGGGGGGTAACTATGGCTACACCTTC. The chain uses TRBV3-1 (or the pseudogene TRBV3-2) and TRBJ1-2; TRBD1 is a possible D gene (5 bases). Germline V gene sequence: CDR1 LGHDT, CDR2 YNNKEL (reference sequence). V dropped 0 bases and J dropped 1 base, with 6 bases sitting between them. The CDR3 sequence is 14 residues long.